This is a list of T cell receptor beta chains from one sample in a study of beta chain features in type 1 diabetes. Sequencing was performed with immunoSEQ multiplex PCR; in TCRdb, only in-frame clones are kept and a portion is missing. The table has fewer than 20,000 clones, 40% to 45% seen once. The sample consisted of stem cell memory CD4+ T cells from blood. The receptors were gathered from a woman in her thirties or forties in good health. The CDR3 runs from the conserved cysteine through the conserved F or W. D genes are given only for firm matches. The size field is filled for only some rows; it gives once, few, many or a size class.

j_call,d_call,v_call,clone_size,cdr3_length,cdr3_aa,cdr3_nt
TRBJ1-4,-,TRBV5-4,-,13,CASSLGQSEKLFF,TGTGCCAGCAGCTTGGGACAGAGTGAAAAACTGTTTTTT
TRBJ1-5,-,TRBV25-1,-,15,CASSVTVTLNQPQHF,TGTGCCAGCAGTGTGACAGTCACCCTCAATCAGCCCCAGCATTTT
TRBJ1-2,-,TRBV27,-,13,CASSLQGHYGYTF,TGTGCCAGCAGCCTACAGGGCCACTATGGCTACACCTTC
TRBJ2-1,-,TRBV7-2,-,15,CASSIGTSRRNEQFF,TGTGCCAGCAGCATCGGAACGTCGCGGCGGAATGAGCAGTTCTTC
TRBJ2-1,-,TRBV11-2,-,13,CASSLAQYNEQFF,TGTGCCAGCAGCTTGGCACAGTACAATGAGCAGTTCTTC
TRBJ2-1,TRBD2,TRBV7-6,-,18,CASSLRLAGQSSYNEQFF,TGTGCCAGCAGCTTACGACTAGCGGGGCAGAGCTCCTACAATGAGCAGTTCTTC
TRBJ1-4,-,TRBV7-9,few,12,CASSPLNEKLFF,TGTGCCAGCAGCCCCCTCAATGAAAAACTGTTTTTT
TRBJ1-6,-,TRBV7-9,-,13,CASSLVAFSPLHF,TGTGCCAGCAGCTTAGTAGCGTTCTCACCCCTCCACTTT
TRBJ2-5,TRBD1,TRBV7-2,-,13,CASSWMDRETQYF,TGTGCCAGCAGCTGGATGGACAGGGAGACCCAGTACTTC
TRBJ2-7,-,TRBV18,-,14,CASSPPGHPYEQYF,TGTGCCAGCTCACCACCGGGGCATCCCTACGAGCAGTACTTC
TRBJ1-6,TRBD1,TRBV2,once,16,CASSIQGGSVNSPLHF,TGTGCCAGCAGTATACAGGGGGGTTCGGTTAATTCACCCCTCCACTTT
TRBJ2-5,-,TRBV5-1,-,16,CASSLGARADQETQYF,TGCGCCAGCAGCTTGGGAGCCAGGGCTGACCAAGAGACCCAGTACTTC
TRBJ2-7,-,TRBV29-1,few,14,CSVALVPYSYEQYF,TGCAGCGTTGCCCTAGTTCCCTACTCCTACGAGCAGTACTTC
TRBJ2-5,-,TRBV19,few,12,CASAGRWETQYF,TGTGCCAGTGCGGGGAGGTGGGAGACCCAGTACTTC
TRBJ1-2,-,TRBV15,-,13,CATSRGGSYGYTF,TGTGCCACCAGCAGGGGAGGGAGCTATGGCTACACCTTC
TRBJ2-3,-,TRBV5-4,few,15,CASSLRSGSTDTQYF,TGTGCCAGCAGCTTGAGGAGCGGGAGCACAGATACGCAGTATTTT
TRBJ2-3,TRBD1,TRBV2,-,15,CASSPRTGGTDTQYF,TGTGCCAGCAGTCCTAGGACAGGGGGCACAGATACGCAGTATTTT
TRBJ2-3,TRBD1,TRBV11-2,-,16,CASSLDLGQQADTQYF,TGTGCCAGCAGCTTAGATTTGGGACAGCAGGCAGATACGCAGTATTTT